This passage covers 25 T cell receptor beta chains from one sample sequenced in a study of identifying expanded T cells in peripheral blood. Assay: immunoSEQ multiplex PCR; the TCRdb copy retains only in-frame clones and omits some. The top ten hold approximately 3% of the sample, which has 100,000 to 150,000 clones, approximately 84% seen once. The specimen was blood. The receptors originated from a person aged 18-69 years in good health.

The rearrangement uses TRBV7-9 and TRBJ1-2; 9 bases are shared with TRBD1. Germline CDR1 and CDR2: SEHNR and FQNEAQ (reference sequence). The ends lost 4 bases at V and 7 bases at J; junction bases unmatched: 4. The CDR3 runs 13 residues. Here the CDR3 reads CASSSGQGRGYTF. DNA of the CDR3: TGTGCCAGCAGCTCGGGACAGGGACGTGGCTACACCTTC.

The genes are TRBV7-3 and TRBJ1-5, with TRBD1 matching over 11 bases. The germline V gene has CDR1 SGHTA and CDR2 FQGTGA. Trimming cost V 1 base and J 10 bases; bases outside gene matches: 0. The CDR3 runs to 13 residues. CDR3 bases: TGTGCCAGCAGCTTAAGGACAGGGGGCCCCCAGCATTTT. It specifies CASSLRTGGPQHF.

The rearrangement links TRBV5-1 to TRBJ1-2, with D perhaps matching TRBD1 (5 bases). From germline, CDR1 is SGHRS and CDR2 YFSETQ. The germline V and J ends were trimmed by 0 bases and 8 bases, with 11 bases remaining between them. This CDR3 spans 13 amino acids. The CDR3 loop is CASSLAQGDGYTF. The DNA of the CDR3 is TGCGCCAGCAGCTTGGCCCAGGGTGACGGCTACACCTTC. The full variable domain, rest sourced from reference TRBV5-1 and TRBJ1-2, is KAGVTQTPRYLIKTRGQQVTLSCSPISGHRSVSWYQQTPGQGLQFLFEYFSETQRNKGNFPGRFSGRQFSNSRSEMNVSTLELGDSALYLCASSLAQGDGYTFGSGTRLTVV.

This clone came up once. The chain carries TRBV25-1 and TRBJ1-3; D possibly corresponds to TRBD1 (6 bases). This CDR3 is 15 amino acids long. Between the trimmed V and J ends, which lost 8 bases and 2 bases, there was a span of 16 bases. CDR1 and CDR2 (germline): MGHDK, SYGVNS. CDR3 nucleotides: TGTGCCAGCTCCCAACCAGGGGTAGCTGGAAACACCATATATTTT. Translating gives CASSQPGVAGNTIYF.

This chain connects TRBV6-5 to TRBJ2-1, with no clear D. The CDR3 spans 13 residues. Germline assignment: CDR1 MNHEY and CDR2 SVGAGI. V lost 2 bases and J 2 bases, leaving 4 bases between the germline ends. In nucleotides, the CDR3 is TGTGCCAGCAGTTACGACGCCTACAATGAGCAGTTCTTC. The encoded protein is CASSYDAYNEQFF.

The V gene is TRBV20-1, the J gene TRBJ2-7; D unclear. The germline V gene encodes CDR1 DFQATT and CDR2 SNEGSKA (reference sequence). V was pared by 5 bases and J by 4 bases, with 9 bases between. CDR3 length: 11 residues. The CDR3 coding sequence is TGCAGTGCTCTTAAGGGATACGAGCAGTACTTC. Translating gives CSALKGYEQYF.

The V and J genes are TRBV5-1 and TRBJ2-3; D possibly corresponds to TRBD2 (5 bases). The V end was cut by 2 bases, the J end by 9 bases, with 10 bases between. The CDR3 covers 12 residues. Germline V gene sequence: CDR1 SGHRS, CDR2 YFSETQ. The CDR3: CASSFSSGTQYF. DNA for the CDR3: TGCGCCAGCAGCTTTTCATCGGGGACGCAGTATTTT.

The rearrangement uses TRBV7-2 and TRBJ2-7, with D unresolved. This CDR3 contains 14 residues. Trimming cost V 2 bases and J 2 bases, with 10 bases left between them. CDR1 SGHTA and CDR2 FQGNSA come from the germline V gene. The CDR3 nucleotides read TGTGCCAGCAGCTTAATCAGGCAAACCTACGAGCAGTACTTC. Its translation: CASSLIRQTYEQYF.

The chain has TRBV6-5 and TRBJ1-1; D ambiguous. V was shortened by 4 bases and J by 11 bases, with 26 bases between the two germline ends. This CDR3 has 16 amino acids. CDR1 and CDR2 (germline): MNHEY, SVGAGI. Written as DNA, the CDR3 is TGTGCCAGCAGTTTCCATACAATTCGGTCCGCCGGCGGCGCTTTCTTT. Residues: CASSFHTIRSAGGAFF.

The rearrangement joins TRBV5-1 to TRBJ2-5; unclear D gene. This CDR3 has 13 residues. Germline CDR1 SGHRS, CDR2 YFSETQ. V lost 3 bases, J lost 4 bases, and 10 bases lay in between. This CDR3 is CASSSNTAETQYF. The CDR3 DNA sequence: TGCGCCAGCAGCTCAAACACGGCAGAGACCCAGTACTTC.

CDR3 DNA sequence: TGTGCCAGCAGTTCCACGGACAGTCAAGCTTTCTTT. It is translated as CASSSTDSQAFF. V gene TRBV6-5 combines with J gene TRBJ1-1, with D possibly TRBD1 on 6 matching bases. Deletions cut 4 bases from V and 9 bases from J, with 12 bases between. Germline assignment: CDR1 MNHEY and CDR2 SVGAGI. CDR3 length: 12 residues.

This clone showed up just a few times. The rearrangement uses TRBV19 and TRBJ1-5, with D maybe TRBD1 (5 bases). V was clipped by 5 bases and J by 4 bases, with 18 bases between them. The CDR3 runs 16 residues. The germline gives CDR1 LNHDA, CDR2 SQIVND (reference sequence). The CDR3 reads CASSLKLDSSNQPQHF. The CDR3 coding sequence is TGTGCCAGTAGTCTAAAACTAGACAGCTCAAATCAGCCCCAGCATTTT.

The V and J genes are TRBV19 and TRBJ2-7; 11 bases fit TRBD1. CDR1 is LNHDA, CDR2 SQIVND, per germline (reference sequence). The CDR3 is made up of 13 amino acids. Trimming cost V 6 bases and J 5 bases; bases outside gene matches: 3. The CDR3 reads CASRSGQGDEQYF. Written as DNA, the CDR3 is TGTGCCAGTAGGTCGGGACAGGGGGACGAGCAGTACTTC. Based on the CDR3 plus reference TRBV19 and TRBJ2-7, the full variable domain is DGGITQSPKYLFRKEGQNVTLSCEQNLNHDAMYWYRQDPGQGLRLIYYSQIVNDFQKGDIAEGYSVSREKKESFPLTVTSAQKNPTAFYLCASRSGQGDEQYFGPGTRLTVT.

J is TRBJ1-2 and V is TRBV6-5; tentatively, D is TRBD1 (6 bases). The CDR3 length is 13 residues. V lost 6 bases to trimming and J lost 8 bases, with 16 bases between them. Looked up from germline, CDR1 is MNHEY and CDR2 is SVGAGI. The chain's CDR3 is CASSFNTGYGYTF. In DNA form, the CDR3 reads TGTGCCAGCAGCTTTAACACAGGGTACGGCTACACCTTC.

The chain's CDR3 is CASSETASSVWANVLTF. CDR3 coding DNA: TGTGCCAGCAGTGAAACCGCCTCGAGTGTTTGGGCCAACGTCCTGACTTTC. The chain carries TRBV2 and TRBJ2-6; no firm D call. The V end lost 2 bases, the J end lost 5 bases, and 16 bases lay between the germline ends. The CDR3 runs 17 residues. Germline V gives CDR1 SNHLY, CDR2 FYNNEI.

V and J are TRBV7-9 and TRBJ1-4; no clear D gene. This CDR3 has 14 residues. Deletions cut 3 bases from V and 5 bases from J, with 10 bases between. Germline V gene sequence: CDR1 SEHNR, CDR2 FQNEAQ (reference sequence). The CDR3 coding sequence is TGTGCCAGCAGCTTCGACTCACCCAATGAAAAACTGTTTTTT. Protein: CASSFDSPNEKLFF.

This clone was picked up a small number of times. The gene calls are TRBV29-1 and TRBJ1-1; D unresolved. Trimming took off 6 bases at V and 0 bases at J, with 8 bases between the two ends. CDR1 is SQVTM, CDR2 ANQGSEA, per germline. This CDR3 contains 12 residues. The CDR3 is CSVPLLNTEAFF. CDR3 sequence (DNA): TGCAGCGTGCCCTTATTGAACACTGAAGCTTTCTTT.

The chain has TRBV2 and TRBJ1-2; D may be TRBD1 (6 bases). Germline values: CDR1 SNHLY, CDR2 FYNNEI. V shed 6 bases and J shed 0 bases, with 11 bases lying between them. The CDR3 is made up of 14 amino acids. CDR3 in DNA: TGTGCCAGCAGCCCCAGGGGCCCTAACTATGGCTACACCTTC. Protein: CASSPRGPNYGYTF.

The V gene is TRBV5-1, the J gene TRBJ2-7; no firm D call. The V end was cut by 0 bases, the J end by 7 bases, with 5 bases between. The germline V gene has CDR1 SGHRS and CDR2 YFSETQ. The CDR3 has 11 residues. The CDR3 DNA sequence: TGCGCCAGCAGCTTGGCTCGAGAGCAGTACTTC. It translates to CASSLAREQYF.

This clone was picked up one time. The V call is TRBV7-2, the J call TRBJ1-2; tentatively, D is TRBD1 (6 bases). Germline-derived CDR1 and CDR2 are SGHTA and FQGNSA. V shed 1 base and J shed 6 bases, with 12 bases lying between them. The CDR3 consists of 14 residues. The CDR3 DNA follows: TGTGCCAGCAGCTTAGTTCGGGACACACATGGCTACACCTTC. Translation: CASSLVRDTHGYTF.

The rearrangement links TRBV11-2 to TRBJ2-7; D possibly corresponds to TRBD2 (5 bases). Germline V gene data show CDR1 as SGHAT and CDR2 as FQNNGV. Trimming stripped 0 bases from V and 3 bases from J, with 9 bases between. The CDR3 contains 14 residues. The CDR3 DNA is TGTGCCAGCAGCTTAGATCGGGGAGTCTACGAGCAGTACTTC. Translation: CASSLDRGVYEQYF. Filled out from reference TRBV11-2 and TRBJ2-7, the complete variable domain reads EAGVAQSPRYKIIEKRQSVAFWCNPISGHATLYWYQQILGQGPKLLIQFQNNGVVDDSQLPKDRFSAERLKGVDSTLKIQPAKLEDSAVYLCASSLDRGVYEQYFGPGTRLTVT.

The chain carries TRBV18 and TRBJ1-1; D is perhaps TRBD1 (6 bases). Trimming took off 3 bases at V and 0 bases at J, with 11 bases between the two ends. The CDR3 has 15 amino acids. Germline CDR1 KGHSH, CDR2 LQKENI. Here the CDR3 reads CASSPVQGMNTEAFF. DNA for the CDR3: TGTGCCAGCTCACCCGTTCAGGGGATGAACACTGAAGCTTTCTTT.

J is TRBJ1-3 and V is TRBV19; D possibly corresponds to TRBD1 (6 bases). V lost 4 bases and J 1 base, leaving 8 bases between the germline ends. The CDR3 covers 14 residues. Germline assignment: CDR1 LNHDA and CDR2 SQIVND (reference sequence). In DNA, the CDR3 is TGTGCCAGTAGTACGGGGGCTTCTGGAAACACCATATATTTT. Protein sequence: CASSTGASGNTIYF.

The rearrangement joins TRBV5-1 to TRBJ2-1, with D unresolved. The CDR3 runs 13 residues. The V end was cut by 6 bases, the J end by 7 bases, with 14 bases between. Germline values: CDR1 SGHRS, CDR2 YFSETQ. CDR3 nucleotides: TGCGCCAGCACCTGGTCGTCGGTTAATGAGCAGTTCTTC. Translation gives CASTWSSVNEQFF.

This clone has a single count. The chain uses TRBV18 and TRBJ2-3; maybe TRBD2 (6 bases). This CDR3 has 15 residues. CDR1 and CDR2 from the germline V gene are KGHSH and LQKENI. Trimming shortened V by 6 bases and J by 2 bases, and 15 bases separated the two germline ends. CDR3 DNA: TGTGCCAGCTCCGGACGTTCTAGCGTCACAGATACGCAGTATTTT. It specifies CASSGRSSVTDTQYF.